Here is one T cell receptor (beta chain) with its context. Its cognate antigen is unknown. The sample is drawn from a study of blood T cells in healthy people across ages. Findings and caveats of the study: Both higher diversity and more naive CD4+ cells marked long-lived donors when set against aged donors.

Combining a sample-barcoded 5' primer with a J-beta primer mix, a second PCR ran for roughly 7 to 11 cycles. Individual samples furnished no less than 3 million CDR3-containing paired-end reads apiece. TCRdb used MiXCR to reprocess the 5' RACE reads, holding one entry per CDR3 protein. The top ten clones hold roughly 24% of a sample with 1,800,000 or so distinct CDR3 sequences, approximately 39% of them seen once. There are 17 residues in the CDR3. Trimming took 3 bases from V and 5 from J; bases not matched to a gene: 12. Germline lookup yields CDR1 MDHEN and CDR2 SYDVKM. Samples each had at least 6 micrograms of total RNA extracted.

This TCR was sampled from a human donor in good health. Specimen: blood. The gene calls are TRBV28 and TRBJ1-4; TRBD1 matches at 7 bases. The CDR3: CASSLYQGGGRNEKLFF. CDR3 nucleotides: TGTGCCAGCAGTTTGTACCAGGGGGGGGGAAGAAATGAAAAACTGTTTTTT.